The 17 T cell receptor beta chains presented below share a single source sample, sequenced in a study of T cell responses to AZD1222 COVID-19 vaccine. Profiled with immunoSEQ multiplex PCR; TCRdb holds only in-frame clones, not every one. The sample has tens of thousands of clones, more than 80% seen once. The source was peripheral blood, collected 28 days after the second AZD1222 dose. These receptors all stem from an adult who received the AZD1222 COVID-19 vaccine.

The table lists this clone with a count of one. The rearrangement links TRBV7-2 to TRBJ2-3; D is undetermined. The CDR3 is 12 amino acids. The germline V gene encodes CDR1 SGHTA and CDR2 FQGNSA. Trimming cost V 2 bases and J 6 bases, with 6 bases left between them. Written as DNA, the CDR3 is TGTGCCAGCAGCTTAAGCCGGGATACGCAGTATTTT. Translated: CASSLSRDTQYF.

The chain is built from TRBV5-1 and TRBJ1-1; D not resolved. V was trimmed by 0 bases and J by 5 bases, leaving 14 bases between them. Germline CDR1 is SGHRS and CDR2 is YFSETQ. This CDR3 comprises 15 residues. The CDR3 DNA is TGCGCCAGCAGCTTGGATTGGGGAATGGGGACTGAAGCTTTCTTT. Its translation is CASSLDWGMGTEAFF.

The V call is TRBV5-1, the J call TRBJ2-5; TRBD1 might be the D (5 bases). CDR3 length: 13 amino acids. The germline V gene has CDR1 SGHRS and CDR2 YFSETQ. Trimming took 3 bases from V and 4 from J, leaving 10 bases between them. The CDR3 region has the DNA TGCGCCAGCAGCTCAGGGTCTTCAGAGACCCAGTACTTC. It yields the protein CASSSGSSETQYF.

The chain carries TRBV9 and TRBJ1-3; no firm D call. Trimming pared 0 bases from V and 2 bases from J, leaving 9 bases between. This CDR3 has 15 amino acids. Germline values: CDR1 SGDLS, CDR2 YYNGEE. CDR3 coding DNA: TGTGCCAGCAGCGTAGATGCCGAAGCTGGAAACACCATATATTTT. It yields the protein CASSVDAEAGNTIYF.

V gene TRBV6-1 combines with J gene TRBJ2-6; TRBD1 agrees at 9 bases. Germline V lookup: CDR1 MNHNS, CDR2 SASEGT. Trimming took 1 base from V and 1 from J; bases not matched to a gene: 2. The CDR3 extends over 17 amino acids. The CDR3 is CASSEVQGASGANVLTF. In DNA, the CDR3 is TGTGCCAGCAGTGAAGTACAGGGGGCGTCTGGGGCCAACGTCCTGACTTTC.

The CDR3 coding sequence is TGTGCCAGCTCACGACAGACTAGCGGGAGTACAGTGAATGAGCAGTTCTTC. Its translation is CASSRQTSGSTVNEQFF. The V gene is TRBV18, the J gene TRBJ2-1; the match to TRBD2 covers 12 bases. Losses at the gene ends were 4 bases for V and 7 bases for J; bases not matched to a gene: 11. The CDR3 length is 17 residues. From germline, CDR1 is KGHSH and CDR2 LQKENI.

This rearrangement joins TRBV25-1 to TRBJ1-1; TRBD1 might be the D (6 bases). The CDR3 extends over 14 amino acids. V lost 4 bases to trimming and J lost 0 bases, with 9 bases between them. CDR1 and CDR2 (germline): MGHDK, SYGVNS. The CDR3 bases are TGTGCCAGCAGTGTCAGGGGCCTGAACACTGAAGCTTTCTTT. This codes for CASSVRGLNTEAFF.

The chain couples TRBV20-1 to TRBJ2-7; D not certain. CDR1 and CDR2 (germline): DFQATT, SNEGSKA (reference sequence). This CDR3 has 11 residues. V was cut by 7 bases and J by 2 bases, with 9 bases left in between. The CDR3 region has the DNA TGCAGTGTTCTAACCGCCTACGAGCAGTACTTC. It encodes CSVLTAYEQYF.

The chain links TRBV24-1 to TRBJ2-7, with 8 bases lining up with TRBD2. The CDR3 extends over 16 amino acids. V was clipped by 2 bases and J by 6 bases; unmatched bases: 11. Germline V lookup: CDR1 KGHDR, CDR2 SFDVKD. CDR3 coding DNA: TGTGCCACCAGTGATTCCGATAGCGGGATAGGTGGCGAGCAGTACTTC. Its translation is CATSDSDSGIGGEQYF.

This chain links TRBV7-8 with TRBJ1-3; 7 nucleotides line up with TRBD1. V lost 5 bases and J lost 8; bases outside the gene matches: 6. Germline V gene lookup returns CDR1 SGHVS and CDR2 FQNEAQ. The CDR3 consists of 13 residues. CDR3 in amino acids: CASSLTGDYTIYF. CDR3 coding DNA: TGTGCCAGCAGCCTAACAGGGGATTACACCATATATTTT.

The chain is built from TRBV27 and TRBJ2-5; no reliable D call. CDR1 and CDR2 (germline): MNHEY, SMNVEV (reference sequence). CDR3 length equals 14 residues. Deletions cut 3 bases from V and 2 bases from J, with 10 bases between. The CDR3 spells CASSFRPVQETQYF. The CDR3 DNA sequence: TGTGCCAGCAGTTTCCGGCCAGTACAAGAGACCCAGTACTTC.

CDR3 amino acids: CASAGSAPEAFF. The CDR3 DNA reads TGCGCCAGCGCCGGCTCGGCCCCTGAAGCTTTCTTT. The V call is TRBV5-1, the J call TRBJ1-1; D not resolved. Germline assignment: CDR1 SGHRS and CDR2 YFSETQ. The V gene lost 7 bases and the J gene lost 6 bases, with 13 bases spanning the gap. The CDR3 has 12 residues.

V gene TRBV7-9 combines with J gene TRBJ1-5; D unresolved. The CDR3 loop spans 14 amino acids. V was shortened by 5 bases and J by 2 bases, with 10 bases between the two germline ends. In germline, CDR1 is SEHNR, CDR2 FQNEAQ (reference sequence). CDR3 residues: CASSDGPGNQPQHF. The CDR3 region has the DNA TGTGCCAGCAGCGACGGGCCAGGCAATCAGCCCCAGCATTTT.

The rearrangement uses TRBV5-4 and TRBJ1-1; maybe TRBD1 (5 bases). CDR1 is SGHNT, CDR2 YYREEE, per germline (reference sequence). The CDR3 contains 13 residues. With 4 bases removed from V and 1 base from J, the gap between germline ends came to 8 bases. This CDR3 is CASSRDGNTEAFF. In nucleotides, the CDR3 is TGTGCCAGCAGCCGGGACGGGAACACTGAAGCTTTCTTT.

This rearrangement joins TRBV2 to TRBJ1-5; tentative D call: TRBD1 (6 bases). Germline V gene data show CDR1 as SNHLY and CDR2 as FYNNEI. The CDR3 contains 15 residues. Between the trimmed V and J ends, which lost 6 bases and 3 bases, there was a span of 15 bases. The CDR3 is CASSQIRDINQPQHF. The CDR3 DNA reads as TGTGCCAGCAGCCAGATCCGGGACATCAATCAGCCCCAGCATTTT.

The rearrangement links TRBV24-1 to TRBJ2-1; no firm D call. Per the germline V gene, CDR1 is KGHDR and CDR2 is SFDVKD. The ends were cut back, 8 bases at V and 0 bases at J, with 10 bases in the middle. This CDR3 is 14 amino acids long. This chain's CDR3 is CATNGGSSYNEQFF. In DNA, the CDR3 is TGTGCCACCAACGGCGGTAGCTCCTACAATGAGCAGTTCTTC.

The chain recombines TRBV29-1 with TRBJ2-1, with unresolved D. V was cut by 6 bases and J by 5 bases, with 8 bases left in between. The CDR3 is made up of 11 amino acids. Per the germline V gene, CDR1 is SQVTM and CDR2 is ANQGSEA. CDR3 DNA: TGCAGCGTGGACGATCACAATGAGCAGTTCTTC. This gives the protein CSVDDHNEQFF.